These 23 T cell receptor beta chains share one sample of origin, sequenced in a study of T cells after yellow fever vaccination. TCRdb analysed the 5' RACE reads with MiXCR anew, one entry per CDR3 protein. Of tens of thousands of distinct CDR3 sequences in the sample, approximately 6.2% were seen once. Material: CD4+ T cells sorted from PBMCs, obtained less than 16 days after the first yellow fever vaccination. These receptors all stem from a man younger than 35 who received the YFV17D yellow fever vaccine.

This clonotype was observed at least ten times. The chain couples TRBV4-3 to TRBJ1-4, with a weak D call TRBD1 (6 bases). Trimming removed 1 base at V and 8 bases at J, with 17 bases between. Germline V gene lookup returns CDR1 LGHNA and CDR2 YSLEER. This CDR3 comprises 16 residues. DNA for the CDR3: TGCGCCAGCAGCCAAGTAGCGTACAGGGATGGGGAAAAACTGTTTTTT. Its protein product is CASSQVAYRDGEKLFF.

This clonotype has ten or more counts. The V and J genes are TRBV7-2 and TRBJ1-5; a possible D gene is TRBD1 (5 bases). The CDR3 spans 13 residues. The germline gives CDR1 SGHTA, CDR2 FQGNSA. V dropped 5 bases and J dropped 9 bases, with 14 bases sitting between them. The CDR3 DNA reads TGTGCCAGCAGCAGACAGAGGGAACTGCCCCAGCATTTT. Amino acids: CASSRQRELPQHF.

This clonotype was counted many times. V usage is TRBV12-3 or TRBV12-4 and J usage is TRBJ1-2; no definite D call. This CDR3 is built from 13 residues. The V end lost 2 bases, the J end lost 7 bases, and 11 bases lay between the germline ends. The CDR3 sequence is CASSLYDRLGYTF. CDR3 DNA sequence: TGTGCCAGCAGTTTATATGATAGGCTTGGCTACACCTTC.

Ten or more counts support this clonotype. V and J are TRBV6-5 and TRBJ1-1, with 7 bases matching TRBD1. V lost 0 bases to trimming and J lost 5 bases; unmatched junction nucleotides: 12. Germline CDR1 reads MNHEY; CDR2 reads SVGAGI. This CDR3 is built from 17 residues. CDR3: CASSYSVKGAPWTEAFF. DNA for the CDR3: TGTGCCAGCAGTTACTCGGTAAAGGGGGCGCCATGGACTGAAGCTTTCTTT.

This clonotype was counted ten times or more. V gene TRBV20-1 combines with J gene TRBJ1-5; D is possibly TRBD1 (6 bases). CDR1 DFQATT and CDR2 SNEGSKA come from the germline V gene (reference sequence). The CDR3 totals 14 residues. CDR3 coding DNA: TGCAGCTATAAGGCCGGGACAACAAATCAGCCCCAGCATTTT. Protein: CSYKAGTTNQPQHF.

Turning to this clonotype: A much larger clone lies one base from this, so it may be a read error. V usage is TRBV24-1 and J usage is TRBJ1-5; 8 positions agree with TRBD1. This CDR3 is 17 amino acids long. V dropped 8 bases and J dropped 5; count of bases not matched to a gene: 16. Germline assignment: CDR1 KGHDR and CDR2 SFDVKD. CDR3 bases: TGTGCCACCAAATGGGACAGGTGGCAATCTGGTGATCAGCCCCAGCATTTT. It specifies CATKWDRWQSGDQPQHF.

This clonotype has at least ten counts. This chain connects TRBV7-3 to TRBJ2-3, with D uncertain. The CDR3 contains 14 residues. Trimming took off 1 base at V and 5 bases at J, with 10 bases between the two ends. CDR1 is SGHTA and CDR2 is FQGTGA in the germline V gene. The CDR3, as DNA: TGTGCCAGCAGCTTAAACCCCTCAGTAGATACGCAGTATTTT. This encodes CASSLNPSVDTQYF. Based on the CDR3 plus reference TRBV7-3 and TRBJ2-3, the full variable domain is GAGVSQTPSNKVTEKGKYVELRCDPISGHTALYWYRQSLGQGPEFLIYFQGTGAADDSGLPNDRFFAVRPEGSVSTLKIQRTERGDSAVYLCASSLNPSVDTQYFGPGTRLTVL.

This clonotype has at least ten counts. V usage is TRBV20-1 and J usage is TRBJ2-3; TRBD1 matches 7 bases. Per the germline V gene, CDR1 is DFQATT and CDR2 is SNEGSKA (reference sequence). V dropped 6 bases and J dropped 5; count of bases not matched to a gene: 5. The CDR3 has 12 residues. The CDR3 reads CSAADRVDTQYF. The CDR3 DNA sequence: TGCAGTGCCGCCGACAGGGTAGATACGCAGTATTTT.

This clonotype occurred many times. The V gene is TRBV11-2, the J gene TRBJ2-1; TRBD2 matches 9 bases. Trimming at V came to 5 bases and at J to 5 bases, leaving 7 bases not matched to a gene. Germline V lookup: CDR1 SGHAT, CDR2 FQNNGV. The CDR3 is made up of 15 amino acids. The CDR3 loop is CASSPLAGDHNEQFF. In DNA form, the CDR3 reads TGTGCCAGCAGCCCTTTAGCGGGGGACCACAATGAGCAGTTCTTC.

This clonotype was counted ten times or more. The rearrangement links TRBV7-3 to TRBJ2-7; 7 bases fit TRBD2. V lost 4 bases to trimming and J lost 5 bases; unmatched junction nucleotides: 11. The germline V gene has CDR1 SGHTA and CDR2 FQGTGA. The CDR3 spans 15 residues. The CDR3, as DNA: TGTGCCAGCAGCTCTAAGGGTACTAGCGATCACGAGCAGTACTTC. This gives the protein CASSSKGTSDHEQYF.

This clonotype was seen ten or more times. The genes are TRBV5-1 and TRBJ1-2; 7 positions agree with TRBD1. The CDR3 has 14 amino acids. J was trimmed by 4 bases and V by 3 bases; bases with no gene match: 6. Germline V gene data show CDR1 as SGHRS and CDR2 as YFSETQ. CDR3: CASSSTGDSYGYTF. In DNA, the CDR3 is TGCGCCAGCAGCTCCACAGGGGATAGCTATGGCTACACCTTC.

At least ten counts were recorded for this clonotype. The chain has TRBV7-9 and TRBJ2-1; 7 bases align to TRBD2. The V gene's germline CDR1 is SEHNR and CDR2 FQNEAQ (reference sequence). With V trimmed by 0 bases and J by 4 bases, 6 bases remained unmatched. This CDR3 comprises 16 residues. This chain's CDR3 is CASSLAGGSVYNEQFF. In DNA form, the CDR3 reads TGTGCCAGCAGCTTAGCGGGGGGGTCGGTTTACAATGAGCAGTTCTTC.

This clonotype was counted many times. The rearrangement joins TRBV7-9 to TRBJ2-3; no clear D. CDR1 and CDR2 from the germline V gene are SEHNR and FQNEAQ (reference sequence). The CDR3 totals 12 residues. V lost 5 bases and J 6 bases, leaving 9 bases between the germline ends. CDR3 amino acids: CASSPSSDTQYF. CDR3 bases: TGTGCCAGCAGCCCCTCGTCCGATACGCAGTATTTT.

This clonotype was counted many times. The V call is TRBV27, the J call TRBJ1-5; the D is unclear. Looked up from germline, CDR1 is MNHEY and CDR2 is SMNVEV (reference sequence). The V end lost 5 bases, the J end lost 7 bases, and 12 bases lay between the germline ends. There are 13 residues in the CDR3. The CDR3 DNA sequence: TGTGCCAGCAGTATAGGTTATTTCCAGCCCCAGCATTTT. This gives the protein CASSIGYFQPQHF.

This clonotype was picked up a small number of times. The rearrangement uses TRBV25-1 and TRBJ1-1, with TRBD1 identical over 9 bases. Per the germline V gene, CDR1 is MGHDK and CDR2 is SYGVNS. CDR3 length: 18 amino acids. V was clipped by 7 bases and J by 3 bases; unmatched bases: 18. CDR3 loop: CASTDDPGQGGMYTEAFF. The CDR3 region has the DNA TGTGCCAGCACTGACGACCCGGGACAGGGTGGTATGTACACTGAAGCTTTCTTT.

This clonotype was seen repeatedly, ten times or more. The genes are TRBV12-3 or TRBV12-4 and TRBJ2-1; weak D call: TRBD2 (6 bases). The V and J ends lost 6 bases and 10 bases respectively, with 10 bases between them. The CDR3 is made up of 11 amino acids. The CDR3 sequence is CASRTRREQFF. The CDR3, as DNA: TGTGCCAGCAGGACTAGAAGGGAGCAGTTCTTC.

At least ten counts were recorded for this clonotype. The chain joins TRBV12-3 or TRBV12-4 to TRBJ2-2; 7 nucleotides agree with TRBD1. Germline trimming cut 6 bases from V and 2 bases from J; bases unmatched to any gene: 6. The CDR3 is 15 residues long. As DNA, the CDR3 is TGTGCCAGCAGATACGGGACAGTCAACACCGGGGAGCTGTTTTTT. This sequence encodes CASRYGTVNTGELFF.

Many counts were recorded for this clonotype. This chain uses TRBV20-1 with TRBJ2-1; 8 nucleotides line up with TRBD1. This CDR3 contains 14 residues. Germline V gene sequence: CDR1 DFQATT, CDR2 SNEGSKA (reference sequence). The J segment lost 2 bases and the V segment lost 4 bases, leaving 4 bases of the junction unmatched. The CDR3, as DNA: TGCAGTGCTATACCGGGACAGGCCTACAATGAGCAGTTCTTC. As protein: CSAIPGQAYNEQFF.

In its sample, this clonotype was seen many times. The chain recombines TRBV19 with TRBJ1-5; possibly TRBD1 for D (6 bases). Germline V gene sequence: CDR1 LNHDA, CDR2 SQIVND (reference sequence). CDR3 size: 14 residues. V was trimmed by 7 bases and J by 7 bases, leaving 17 bases between them. Written as DNA, the CDR3 is TGTGCCAGTAAGGTGTGGGGGGCGGCCCAGCCCCAGCATTTT. Protein sequence: CASKVWGAAQPQHF.

Many counts were recorded for this clonotype. The CDR3, as DNA: TGTGCCAGCAGCCGCTCGGACAGGGGAAGCGAGCAGTACGTC. Protein product: CASSRSDRGSEQYV. The genes are TRBV7-9 and TRBJ2-7, with 9 bases matching TRBD1. J lost 6 bases, V lost 5 bases, and 8 bases had no gene match. The CDR3 is 14 amino acids. The germline gives CDR1 SEHNR, CDR2 FQNEAQ (reference sequence).

The J gene is TRBJ2-3, the V gene TRBV12-3 or TRBV12-4; D is unclear. The CDR3 runs 15 residues. V was shortened by 4 bases and J by 0 bases, with 11 bases between the two germline ends. The CDR3 nucleotides read TGTGCCAGCAGTTCCGCCTCCTCTAGCACAGATACGCAGTATTTT. Residues: CASSSASSSTDTQYF.

This clonotype was seen at least ten times. The gene calls are TRBV6-5 and TRBJ1-1, with TRBD1 as a possible D gene (5 bases). Germline-derived CDR1 and CDR2 are MNHEY and SVGAGI. The V and J ends lost 0 bases and 1 base respectively, with 9 bases between them. CDR3 size: 15 residues. CDR3 nucleotides: TGTGCCAGCAGTTACTCGAGACAGCAGAACACTGAAGCTTTCTTT. As protein: CASSYSRQQNTEAFF.

The table lists this clonotype with many counts. The CDR3 DNA follows: TGTGCCAGCAGAAGAGACTCCCTAGCCCAGTACTTC. Protein: CASRRDSLAQYF. The genes are TRBV25-1 and TRBJ2-5; no clear D. Trimming took 6 bases from V and 9 from J, leaving 14 bases between them. Germline CDR1 reads MGHDK; CDR2 reads SYGVNS. This CDR3 is built from 12 residues.